What follows describes a single TCR beta chain. As yet, its antigen is unknown. This sample is drawn from a study of T cells expressing NK-cell markers. Across the study: Most of the eight sequenced donors were classified as HCMV-seropositive, and one was classified as seronegative. Findings of the study overall: Among CD8+ T cells from six donors, dominant NKG2C+ clonotypes accounted for 1.0-7.0%.

The CDR3 is 14 amino acids. CDR1 is MRHNA, CDR2 SNTAGT, per germline. 5'RACE template switching with UMIs produced the TCR beta cDNA. Reanalyzing the 5' RACE reads, TCRdb keeps one entry per CDR3 protein, without DNA. This sample contains about 6,000 distinct CDR3 sequences. The sequenced sample consisted of blood T cells: a sorted CD56 or NKG2C T cell subset, CD4+ or CD8+ T cells, or bulk PBMC T cells (not recorded which). The clonotype originates from a man between 18 and 29 years old in good health. V is TRBV6-4 and J is TRBJ2-1. The CDR3 region is CASSDSLDHNEQFF.